This T cell receptor (beta chain) was observed in a study of blood T cell repertoires in COVID-19. For the study at large: Acute and convalescent COVID-19 specimens originated in the United States, Italy and Spain. PBMCs, B-cell-depleted T cells, or T cells provided the cDNA or gDNA that made up the material.

The CDR3 runs to 13 residues. CDR1 and CDR2 from the germline V gene are KGHSH and LQKENI. Deletions cut 6 bases from V and 8 bases from J, with 15 bases between. Original handling: Nucleated cell counts were estimated from reference gene primer amplification. Generated by immunoSEQ multiplex PCR, the TCRdb table keeps only in-frame clones and is missing some. The V and J calls and clone size come from that table; D and trimming were worked out from the DNA. The repertoire holds about 190,000 clones, with over 80% as singletons. The specimen was peripheral blood. The chain uses TRBV18 and TRBJ2-3, with D maybe TRBD1 (5 bases). This clonotype originated in a woman in her thirties or forties with acute or convalescent COVID-19. In DNA form, the CDR3 reads TGTGCCAGCTCCCCCCAAGGGGAAGGTACGCAGTATTTT. It specifies CASSPQGEGTQYF.